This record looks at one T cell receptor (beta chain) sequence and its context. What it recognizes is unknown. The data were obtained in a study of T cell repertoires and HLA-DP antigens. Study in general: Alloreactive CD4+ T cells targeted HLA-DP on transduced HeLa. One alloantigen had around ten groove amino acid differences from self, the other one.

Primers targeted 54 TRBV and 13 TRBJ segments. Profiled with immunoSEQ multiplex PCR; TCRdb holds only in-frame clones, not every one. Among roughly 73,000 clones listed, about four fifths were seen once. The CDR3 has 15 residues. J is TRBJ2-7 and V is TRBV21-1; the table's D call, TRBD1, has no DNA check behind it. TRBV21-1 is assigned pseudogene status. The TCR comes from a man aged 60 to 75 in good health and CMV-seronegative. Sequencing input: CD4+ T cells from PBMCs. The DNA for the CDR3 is TGTGCCAGCAGTCCAAGGGGTCGCCCCTCCTACGAGCAGTACTTC. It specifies CASSPRGRPSYEQYF.